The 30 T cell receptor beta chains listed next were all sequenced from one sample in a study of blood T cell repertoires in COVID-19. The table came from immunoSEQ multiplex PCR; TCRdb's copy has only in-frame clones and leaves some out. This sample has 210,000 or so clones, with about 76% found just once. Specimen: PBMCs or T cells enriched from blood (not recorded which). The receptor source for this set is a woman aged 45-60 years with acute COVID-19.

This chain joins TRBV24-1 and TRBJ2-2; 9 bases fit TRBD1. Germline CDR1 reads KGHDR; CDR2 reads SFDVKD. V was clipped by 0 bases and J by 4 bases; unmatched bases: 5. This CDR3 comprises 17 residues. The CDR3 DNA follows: TGTGCCACCAGTGATTTGCCGGGACAGGGATTCACCGGGGAGCTGTTTTTT. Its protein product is CATSDLPGQGFTGELFF.

The CDR3 here is CASSFLGAGGPYEQYF. Written as DNA, the CDR3 is TGCGCCAGCAGCTTCTTGGGGGCGGGAGGGCCATACGAGCAGTACTTC. The chain uses TRBV5-1 and TRBJ2-7; 9 bases match TRBD2. CDR1 SGHRS and CDR2 YFSETQ come from the germline V gene. V was clipped by 2 bases and J by 4 bases; unmatched bases: 10. The CDR3 runs to 16 residues.

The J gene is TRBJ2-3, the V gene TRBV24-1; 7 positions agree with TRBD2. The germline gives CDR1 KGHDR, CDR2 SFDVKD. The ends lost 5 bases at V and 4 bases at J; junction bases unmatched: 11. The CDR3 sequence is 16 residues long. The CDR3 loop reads CATSGVAGPTADTQYF. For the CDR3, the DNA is TGTGCCACCAGTGGGGTAGCGGGTCCTACCGCAGATACGCAGTATTTT.

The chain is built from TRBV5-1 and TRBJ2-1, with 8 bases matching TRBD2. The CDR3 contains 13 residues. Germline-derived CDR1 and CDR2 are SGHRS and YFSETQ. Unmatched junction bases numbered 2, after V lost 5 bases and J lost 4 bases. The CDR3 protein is CASRLADYNEQFF. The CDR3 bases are TGCGCCAGCAGACTAGCGGATTACAATGAGCAGTTCTTC.

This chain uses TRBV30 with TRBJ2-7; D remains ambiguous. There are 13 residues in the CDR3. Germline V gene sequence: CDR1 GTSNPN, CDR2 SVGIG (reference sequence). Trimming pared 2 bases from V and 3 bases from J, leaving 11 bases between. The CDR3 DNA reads TGTGCCTGGAGTAACCAACCGGGCTACGAGCAGTACTTC. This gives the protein CAWSNQPGYEQYF.

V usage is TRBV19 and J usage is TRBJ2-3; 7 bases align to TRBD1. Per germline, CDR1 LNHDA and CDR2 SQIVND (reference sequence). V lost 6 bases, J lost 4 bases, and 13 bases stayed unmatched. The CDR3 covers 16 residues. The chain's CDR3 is CASSSSRGRVADTQYF. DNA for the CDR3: TGTGCCAGTAGCTCTTCTAGGGGGCGCGTCGCAGATACGCAGTATTTT. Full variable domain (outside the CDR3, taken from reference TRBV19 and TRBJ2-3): DGGITQSPKYLFRKEGQNVTLSCEQNLNHDAMYWYRQDPGQGLRLIYYSQIVNDFQKGDIAEGYSVSREKKESFPLTVTSAQKNPTAFYLCASSSSRGRVADTQYFGPGTRLTVL.

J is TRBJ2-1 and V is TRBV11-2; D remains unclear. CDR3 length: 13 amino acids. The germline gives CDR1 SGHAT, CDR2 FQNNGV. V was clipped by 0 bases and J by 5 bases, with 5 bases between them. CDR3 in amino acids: CASSLDSDNEQFF. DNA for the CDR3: TGTGCCAGCAGCTTAGATTCCGACAATGAGCAGTTCTTC.

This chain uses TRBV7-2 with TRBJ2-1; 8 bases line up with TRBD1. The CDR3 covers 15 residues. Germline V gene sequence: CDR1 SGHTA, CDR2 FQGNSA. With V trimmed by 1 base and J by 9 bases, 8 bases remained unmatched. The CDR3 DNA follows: TGTGCCAGCAGCTTAGGGACAGGGTGGGGTGCTGAGCAGTTCTTC. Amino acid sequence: CASSLGTGWGAEQFF.

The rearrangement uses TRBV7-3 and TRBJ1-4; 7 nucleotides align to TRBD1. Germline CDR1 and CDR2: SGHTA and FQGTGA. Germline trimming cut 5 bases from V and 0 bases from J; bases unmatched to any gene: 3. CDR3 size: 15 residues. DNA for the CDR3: TGTGCCAGCAGCCCCACAGGGGCAACTAATGAAAAACTGTTTTTT. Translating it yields CASSPTGATNEKLFF.

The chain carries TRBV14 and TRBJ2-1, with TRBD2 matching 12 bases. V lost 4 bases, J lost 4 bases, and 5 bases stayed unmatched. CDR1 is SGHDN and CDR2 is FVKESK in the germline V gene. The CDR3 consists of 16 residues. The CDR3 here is CASSRPGLAGYNEQFF. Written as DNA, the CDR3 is TGTGCCAGCAGCCGGCCCGGACTAGCGGGGTACAATGAGCAGTTCTTC.

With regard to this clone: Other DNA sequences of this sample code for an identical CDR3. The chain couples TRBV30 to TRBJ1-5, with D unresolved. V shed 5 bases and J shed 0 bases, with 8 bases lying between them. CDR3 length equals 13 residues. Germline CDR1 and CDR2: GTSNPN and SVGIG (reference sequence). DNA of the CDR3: TGTGCCTGGGCCCCAGATAGCAATCAGCCCCAGCATTTT. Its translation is CAWAPDSNQPQHF.

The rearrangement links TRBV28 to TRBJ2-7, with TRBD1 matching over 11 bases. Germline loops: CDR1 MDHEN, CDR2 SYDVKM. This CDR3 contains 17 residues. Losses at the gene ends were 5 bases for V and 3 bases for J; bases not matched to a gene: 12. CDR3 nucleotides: TGTGCCAGCAGTAAATGGACAGGGGGCGCTTTAAGCTACGAGCAGTACTTC. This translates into CASSKWTGGALSYEQYF.

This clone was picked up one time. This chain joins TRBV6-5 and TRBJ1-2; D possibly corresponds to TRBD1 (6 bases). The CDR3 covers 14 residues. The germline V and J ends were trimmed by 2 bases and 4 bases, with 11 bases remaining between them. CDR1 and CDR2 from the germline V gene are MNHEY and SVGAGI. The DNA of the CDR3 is TGTGCCAGCAGTTACGGGGGGGCGCGCTATGGCTACACCTTC. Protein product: CASSYGGARYGYTF.

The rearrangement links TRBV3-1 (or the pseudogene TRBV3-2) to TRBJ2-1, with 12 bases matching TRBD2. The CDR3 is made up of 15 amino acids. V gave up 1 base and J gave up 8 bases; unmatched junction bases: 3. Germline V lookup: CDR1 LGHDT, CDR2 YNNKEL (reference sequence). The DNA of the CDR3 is TGTGCCAGCAGCCAAGGGACTAGCGGGAACTATGAGCAGTTCTTC. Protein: CASSQGTSGNYEQFF.

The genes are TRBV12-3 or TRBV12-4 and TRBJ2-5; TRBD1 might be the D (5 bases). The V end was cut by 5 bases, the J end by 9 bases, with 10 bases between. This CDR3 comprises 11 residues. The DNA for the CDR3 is TGTGCCAGCAGTCGCCTGGGGCCCCAGTACTTC. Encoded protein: CASSRLGPQYF.

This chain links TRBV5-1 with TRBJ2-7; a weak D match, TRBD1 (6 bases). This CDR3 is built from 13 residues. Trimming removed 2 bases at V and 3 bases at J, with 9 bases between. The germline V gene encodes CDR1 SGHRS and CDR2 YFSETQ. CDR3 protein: CASSFSGDYEQYF. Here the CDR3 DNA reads TGCGCCAGCAGCTTTTCAGGGGACTACGAGCAGTACTTC.

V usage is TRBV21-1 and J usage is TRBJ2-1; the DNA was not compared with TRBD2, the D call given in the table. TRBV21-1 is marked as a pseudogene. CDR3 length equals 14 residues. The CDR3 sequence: CASSKVEGKNEQFF. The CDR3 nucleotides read TGTGCCAGCAGCAAGGTGGAGGGTAAGAATGAGCAGTTCTTC.

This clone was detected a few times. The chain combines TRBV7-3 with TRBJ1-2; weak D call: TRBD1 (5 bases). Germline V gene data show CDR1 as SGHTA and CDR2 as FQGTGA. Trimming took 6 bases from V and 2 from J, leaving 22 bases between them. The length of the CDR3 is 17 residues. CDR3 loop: CASSFAPRDQGNYGYTF. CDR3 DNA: TGTGCCAGCAGTTTTGCACCGCGGGACCAAGGAAACTATGGCTACACCTTC.

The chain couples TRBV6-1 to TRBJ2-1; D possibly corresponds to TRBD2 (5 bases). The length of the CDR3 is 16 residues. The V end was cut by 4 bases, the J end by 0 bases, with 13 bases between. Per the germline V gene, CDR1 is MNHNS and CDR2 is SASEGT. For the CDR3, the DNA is TGTGCCAGCAGTGGGGAGCGTCGGAGCTCCTACAATGAGCAGTTCTTC. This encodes CASSGERRSSYNEQFF.

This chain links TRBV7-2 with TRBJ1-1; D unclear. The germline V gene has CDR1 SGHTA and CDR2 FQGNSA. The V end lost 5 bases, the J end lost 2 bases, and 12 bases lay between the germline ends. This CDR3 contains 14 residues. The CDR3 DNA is TGTGCCAGCAGCCTAAGAAACCTAAACACTGAAGCTTTCTTT. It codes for CASSLRNLNTEAFF.

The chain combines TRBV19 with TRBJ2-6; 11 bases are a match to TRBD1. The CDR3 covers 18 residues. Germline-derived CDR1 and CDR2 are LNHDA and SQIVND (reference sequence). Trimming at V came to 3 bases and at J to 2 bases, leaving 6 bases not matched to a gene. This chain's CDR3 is CASSIGQGAVPGANVLTF. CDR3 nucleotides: TGTGCCAGTAGTATTGGACAGGGGGCCGTCCCTGGGGCCAACGTCCTGACTTTC. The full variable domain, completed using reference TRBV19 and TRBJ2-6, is DGGITQSPKYLFRKEGQNVTLSCEQNLNHDAMYWYRQDPGQGLRLIYYSQIVNDFQKGDIAEGYSVSREKKESFPLTVTSAQKNPTAFYLCASSIGQGAVPGANVLTFGAGSRLTVL.

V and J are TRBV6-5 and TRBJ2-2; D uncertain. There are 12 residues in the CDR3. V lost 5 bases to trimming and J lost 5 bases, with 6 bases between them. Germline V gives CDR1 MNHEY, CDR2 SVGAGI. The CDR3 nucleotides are TGTGCCAGCAGTAAAACTACCGGGGAGCTGTTTTTT. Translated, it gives CASSKTTGELFF.

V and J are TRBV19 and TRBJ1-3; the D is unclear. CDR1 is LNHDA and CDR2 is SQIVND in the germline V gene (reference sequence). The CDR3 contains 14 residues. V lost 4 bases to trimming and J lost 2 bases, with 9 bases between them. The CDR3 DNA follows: TGTGCCAGTAGTACTCTCGGGGCTGGAAACACCATATATTTT. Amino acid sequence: CASSTLGAGNTIYF. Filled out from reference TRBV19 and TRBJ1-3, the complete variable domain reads DGGITQSPKYLFRKEGQNVTLSCEQNLNHDAMYWYRQDPGQGLRLIYYSQIVNDFQKGDIAEGYSVSREKKESFPLTVTSAQKNPTAFYLCASSTLGAGNTIYFGEGSWLTVV.

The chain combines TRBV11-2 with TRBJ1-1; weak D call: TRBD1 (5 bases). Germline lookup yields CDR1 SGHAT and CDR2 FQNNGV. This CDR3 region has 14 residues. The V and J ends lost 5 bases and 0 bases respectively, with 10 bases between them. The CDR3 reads CASSRRQLNTEAFF. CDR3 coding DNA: TGTGCCAGCAGCCGACGACAGTTGAACACTGAAGCTTTCTTT.

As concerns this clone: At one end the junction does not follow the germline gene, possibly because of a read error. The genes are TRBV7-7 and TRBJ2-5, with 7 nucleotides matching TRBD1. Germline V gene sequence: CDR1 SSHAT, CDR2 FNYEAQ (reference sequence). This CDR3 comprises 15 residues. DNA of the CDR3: TGTGCTAGCAGCGCCCGACAGGGTGGAGAAGAGACCCAGTACTTC. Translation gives CASSARQGGEETQYF.

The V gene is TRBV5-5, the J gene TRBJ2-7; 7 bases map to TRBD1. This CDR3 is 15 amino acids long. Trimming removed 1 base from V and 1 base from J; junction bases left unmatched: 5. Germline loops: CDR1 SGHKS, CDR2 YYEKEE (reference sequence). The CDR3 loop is CASSLSLTGSYEQYF. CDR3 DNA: TGTGCCAGCAGCTTGAGCCTGACAGGGTCCTACGAGCAGTACTTC. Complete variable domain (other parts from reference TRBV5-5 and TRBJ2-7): DAGVTQSPTHLIKTRGQQVTLRCSPISGHKSVSWYQQVLGQGPQFIFQYYEKEERGRGNFPDRFSARQFPNYSSELNVNALLLGDSALYLCASSLSLTGSYEQYFGPGTRLTVT.

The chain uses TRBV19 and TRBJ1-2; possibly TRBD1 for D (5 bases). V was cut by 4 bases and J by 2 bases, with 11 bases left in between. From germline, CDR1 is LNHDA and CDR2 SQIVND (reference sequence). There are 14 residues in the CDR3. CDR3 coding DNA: TGTGCCAGTAGTACCGTGGCAGGGAACTATGGCTACACCTTC. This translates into CASSTVAGNYGYTF.

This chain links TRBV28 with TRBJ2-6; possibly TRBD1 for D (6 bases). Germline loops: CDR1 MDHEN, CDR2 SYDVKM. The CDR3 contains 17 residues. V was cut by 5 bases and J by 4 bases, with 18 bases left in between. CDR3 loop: CASSTPLGAWGANVLTF. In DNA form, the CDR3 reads TGTGCCAGCAGTACCCCTCTGGGGGCGTGGGGGGCCAACGTCCTGACTTTC. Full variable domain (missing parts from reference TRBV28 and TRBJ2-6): DVKVTQSSRYLVKRTGEKVFLECVQDMDHENMFWYRQDPGLGLRLIYFSYDVKMKEKGDIPEGYSVSREKKERFSLILESASTNQTSMYLCASSTPLGAWGANVLTFGAGSRLTVL.

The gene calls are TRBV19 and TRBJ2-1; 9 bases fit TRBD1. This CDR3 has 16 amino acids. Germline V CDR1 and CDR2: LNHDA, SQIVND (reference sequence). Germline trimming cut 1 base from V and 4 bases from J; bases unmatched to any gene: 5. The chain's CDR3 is CASSIVSGQGYNEQFF. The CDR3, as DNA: TGTGCCAGTAGTATAGTGTCGGGACAGGGTTACAATGAGCAGTTCTTC.

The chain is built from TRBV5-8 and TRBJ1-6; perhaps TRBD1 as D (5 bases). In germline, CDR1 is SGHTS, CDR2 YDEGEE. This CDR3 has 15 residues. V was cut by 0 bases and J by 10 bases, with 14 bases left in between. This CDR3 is CASSLEGYDGSPLHF. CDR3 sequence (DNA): TGTGCCAGCAGCTTGGAGGGGTACGATGGATCACCCCTCCACTTT.